This T cell receptor beta chain was retrieved from a study of patients and donors after allogeneic stem cell transplantation (TCRdb year 2020). Concerning this clonotype: This clone's antigen is unknown. The record has no base qualities; no much larger clone is one base away.

To prepare the library, RT-PCR was applied. TCRdb records NextSeq 550 as the sequencer. TCRdb trimmed the raw reads at Q25, called clones with MiXCR and kept productive beta chains. A single entry per CDR3 protein holds the most common genes and DNA from its merged rows. This sample comprises some 160,000 distinct CDR3 sequences, roughly 24% of them detected only once. The top ten constitute 26% of the sample. The germline V gene yields MNHEY for CDR1 and SVGAGI for CDR2. The CDR3 has 15 amino acids, counting the end cysteine and phenylalanine. The DNA shown is the 45-base CDR3, in frame from base 1. V loses 2 bases at its end and J loses 4 bases; junction bases beyond the gene matches: 6.

The sequenced sample consisted of blood, either unsorted or a sorted T cell fraction (not recorded which). The sequence was obtained from a human donor who was either an allogeneic HSCT recipient or a stem cell or donor lymphocyte infusion donor (not recorded which). It is not recorded whose cells these are; they may come from a transplant donor. Recombination connected TRBV6-5 to TRBJ2-3; 7 middle bases align to TRBD2. The CDR3: CASSYQAGAADTQYF. The DNA is as follows: TGTGCCAGCAGTTACCAGGCGGGAGCCGCAGATACGCAGTATTTT.